Listed below are T cell receptor beta chains from one sample, sequenced in a study of blood T cell repertoires in COVID-19. Using immunoSEQ multiplex PCR, the repertoire was profiled, and TCRdb retains in-frame clones only, with some absent. The sample has 70,000 or so clones; around 90% are singletons. The material sequenced was peripheral blood. The source is an elderly woman with active COVID-19. Each CDR3 is given with its conserved first and last residue. The D gene is left open where the match is weak. Not all rows give a size; the values are once, few, many and, for expanded clones, a class.

CDR3aa	CDR3nt	len	d_gene	v_gene	j_gene	abundance
CASSLRDLQEGLFF	TGTGCCAGTAGTCTTCGGGACCTCCAGGAGGGACTGTTTTTT	14	NA	TRBV19	TRBJ1-4	NA
CATRGTPGTSGVSSYNEQFF	TGTGCCACCAGAGGTACTCCCGGGACTAGCGGGGTTAGCTCCTACAATGAGCAGTTCTTC	20	TRBD2	TRBV24-1	TRBJ2-1	once
CASSQAPRFSSYNSPLHF	TGTGCCAGCAGCCAAGCACCGAGATTTAGCTCCTATAATTCACCCCTCCACTTT	18	NA	TRBV4-2	TRBJ1-6	NA
CASSQEGAGFTPYEQYF	TGTGCCAGCAGCCAGGAGGGAGCGGGCTTTACCCCCTACGAGCAGTACTTC	17	NA	TRBV4-2	TRBJ2-7	NA
CASAEGQASNQPQHF	TGTGCCAGCGCCGAGGGACAGGCCTCCAATCAGCCCCAGCATTTT	15	TRBD1	TRBV28	TRBJ1-5	NA
CASSSVLAGGRTEQFF	TGTGCCAGCAGCTCCGTTCTAGCGGGAGGGCGGACTGAGCAGTTCTTC	16	TRBD2	TRBV7-2	TRBJ2-1	NA
CASSHTGLSTDTQYF	TGCGCCAGCAGCCACACAGGCCTTAGCACAGATACGCAGTATTTT	15	NA	TRBV4-3	TRBJ2-3	NA
CASSPLAGKQFKYNEQFF	TGTGCCAGTAGCCCCCTAGCGGGCAAACAATTTAAGTACAATGAGCAGTTCTTC	18	TRBD2	TRBV19	TRBJ2-1	NA
CASSPRGGQSTDTQYF	TGTGCCAGCAGCCCCCGGGGAGGGCAGAGCACAGATACGCAGTATTTT	16	TRBD2	TRBV9	TRBJ2-3	NA
CSAEGGLRGYTF	TGCAGCGCCGAGGGGGGGCTGCGCGGCTACACCTTC	12	NA	TRBV29-1	TRBJ1-2	few